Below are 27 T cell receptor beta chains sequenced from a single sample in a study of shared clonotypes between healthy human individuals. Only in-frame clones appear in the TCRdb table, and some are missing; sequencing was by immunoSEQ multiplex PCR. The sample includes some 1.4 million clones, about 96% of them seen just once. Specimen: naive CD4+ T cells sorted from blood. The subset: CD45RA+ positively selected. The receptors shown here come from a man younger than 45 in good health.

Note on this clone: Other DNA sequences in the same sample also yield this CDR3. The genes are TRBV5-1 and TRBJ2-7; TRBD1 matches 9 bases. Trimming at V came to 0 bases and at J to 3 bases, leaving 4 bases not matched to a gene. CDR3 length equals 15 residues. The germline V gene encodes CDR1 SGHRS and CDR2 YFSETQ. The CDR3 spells CASSLGTGGFYEQYF. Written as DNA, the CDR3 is TGCGCCAGCAGCTTGGGAACAGGGGGCTTCTACGAGCAGTACTTC. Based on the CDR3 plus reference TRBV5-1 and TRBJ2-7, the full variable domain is KAGVTQTPRYLIKTRGQQVTLSCSPISGHRSVSWYQQTPGQGLQFLFEYFSETQRNKGNFPGRFSGRQFSNSRSEMNVSTLELGDSALYLCASSLGTGGFYEQYFGPGTRLTVT.

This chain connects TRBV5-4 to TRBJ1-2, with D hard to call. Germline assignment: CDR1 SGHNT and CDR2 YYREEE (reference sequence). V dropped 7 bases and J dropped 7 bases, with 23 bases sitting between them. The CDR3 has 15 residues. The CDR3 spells CASSVAGQTVGGYTF. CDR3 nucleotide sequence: TGTGCCAGCTCCGTGGCGGGTCAGACGGTTGGTGGCTACACCTTC.

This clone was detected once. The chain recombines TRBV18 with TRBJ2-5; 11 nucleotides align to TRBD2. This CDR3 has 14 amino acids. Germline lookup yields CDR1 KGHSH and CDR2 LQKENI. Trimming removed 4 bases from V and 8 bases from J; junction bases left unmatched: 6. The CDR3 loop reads CASSLGGLAETQYF. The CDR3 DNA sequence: TGTGCCAGCTCACTGGGGGGACTAGCGGAAACCCAGTACTTC.

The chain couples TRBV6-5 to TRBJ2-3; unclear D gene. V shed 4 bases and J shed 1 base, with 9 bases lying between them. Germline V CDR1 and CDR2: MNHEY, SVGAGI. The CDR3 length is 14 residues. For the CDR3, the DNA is TGTGCCAGCAGTTCCCTAGGCGGCACAGATACGCAGTATTTT. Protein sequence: CASSSLGGTDTQYF.

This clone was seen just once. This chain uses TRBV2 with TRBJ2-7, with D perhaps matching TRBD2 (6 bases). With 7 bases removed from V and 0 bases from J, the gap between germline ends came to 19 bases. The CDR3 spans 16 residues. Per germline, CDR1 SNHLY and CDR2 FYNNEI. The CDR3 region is CASTGAGTRSSYEQYF. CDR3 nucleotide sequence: TGTGCCAGCACTGGAGCCGGGACTCGAAGCTCCTACGAGCAGTACTTC. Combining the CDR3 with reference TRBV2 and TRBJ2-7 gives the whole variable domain EPEVTQTPSHQVTQMGQEVILRCVPISNHLYFYWYRQILGQKVEFLVSFYNNEISEKSEIFDDQFSVERPDGSNFTLKIRSTKLEDSAMYFCASTGAGTRSSYEQYFGPGTRLTVT.

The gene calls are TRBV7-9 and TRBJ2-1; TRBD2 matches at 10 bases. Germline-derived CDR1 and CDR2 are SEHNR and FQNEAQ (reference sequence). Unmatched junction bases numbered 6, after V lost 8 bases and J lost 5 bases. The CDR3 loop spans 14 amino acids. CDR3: CASEPGLANNEQFF. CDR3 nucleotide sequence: TGTGCCAGCGAACCGGGACTAGCGAACAATGAGCAGTTCTTC.

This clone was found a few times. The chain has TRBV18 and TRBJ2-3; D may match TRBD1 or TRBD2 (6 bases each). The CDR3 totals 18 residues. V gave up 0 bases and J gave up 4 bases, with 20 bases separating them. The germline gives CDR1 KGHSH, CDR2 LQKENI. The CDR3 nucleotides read TGTGCCAGCTCACCACCGAGGGGGGCTAAGGCACACGCAGATACGCAGTATTTT. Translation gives CASSPPRGAKAHADTQYF.

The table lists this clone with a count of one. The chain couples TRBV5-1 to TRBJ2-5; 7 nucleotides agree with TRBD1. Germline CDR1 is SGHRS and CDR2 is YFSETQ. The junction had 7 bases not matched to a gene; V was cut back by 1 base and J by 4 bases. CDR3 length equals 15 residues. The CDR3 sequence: CASSLLAGGRETQYF. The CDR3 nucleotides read TGCGCCAGCAGCTTGTTGGCAGGGGGAAGAGAGACCCAGTACTTC.

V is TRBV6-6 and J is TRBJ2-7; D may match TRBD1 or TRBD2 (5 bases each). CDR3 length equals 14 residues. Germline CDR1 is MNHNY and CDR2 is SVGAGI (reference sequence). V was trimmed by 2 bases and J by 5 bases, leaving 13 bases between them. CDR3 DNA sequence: TGTGCCAGCAGTTACCCAGGGACCTTCGACGAGCAGTACTTC. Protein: CASSYPGTFDEQYF.

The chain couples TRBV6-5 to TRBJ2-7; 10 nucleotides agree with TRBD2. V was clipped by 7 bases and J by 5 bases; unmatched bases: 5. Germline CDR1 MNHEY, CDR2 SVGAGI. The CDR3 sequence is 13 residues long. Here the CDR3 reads CASTTLAGDEQYF. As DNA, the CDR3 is TGTGCCAGCACGACCCTAGCGGGAGACGAGCAGTACTTC.

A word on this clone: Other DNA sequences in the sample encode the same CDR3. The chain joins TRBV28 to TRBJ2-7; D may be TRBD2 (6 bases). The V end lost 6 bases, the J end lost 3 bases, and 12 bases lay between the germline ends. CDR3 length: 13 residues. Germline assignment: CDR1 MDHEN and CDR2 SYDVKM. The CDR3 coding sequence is TGTGCCAGCAGAGCCACGGGGGTCTACGAGCAGTACTTC. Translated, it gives CASRATGVYEQYF.

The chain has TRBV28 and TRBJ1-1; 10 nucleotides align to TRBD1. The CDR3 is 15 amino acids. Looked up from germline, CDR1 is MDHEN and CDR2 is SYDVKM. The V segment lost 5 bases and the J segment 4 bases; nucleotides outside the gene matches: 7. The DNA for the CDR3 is TGTGCCAGCAGTCGCACCGGGACAGGGGTCACTGAAGCTTTCTTT. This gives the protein CASSRTGTGVTEAFF. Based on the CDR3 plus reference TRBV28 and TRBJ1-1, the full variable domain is DVKVTQSSRYLVKRTGEKVFLECVQDMDHENMFWYRQDPGLGLRLIYFSYDVKMKEKGDIPEGYSVSREKKERFSLILESASTNQTSMYLCASSRTGTGVTEAFFGQGTRLTVV.

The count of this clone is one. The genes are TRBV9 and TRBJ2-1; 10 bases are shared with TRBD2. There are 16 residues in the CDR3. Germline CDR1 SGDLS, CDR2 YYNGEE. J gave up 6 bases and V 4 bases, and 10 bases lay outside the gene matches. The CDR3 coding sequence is TGTGCCAGCAGCACGCGGGGAGCGGGAGGGTTCAATGAGCAGTTCTTC. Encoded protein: CASSTRGAGGFNEQFF. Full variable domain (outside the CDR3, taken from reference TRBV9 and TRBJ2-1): DSGVTQTPKHLITATGQRVTLRCSPRSGDLSVYWYQQSLDQGLQFLIQYYNGEERAKGNILERFSAQQFPDLHSELNLSSLELGDSALYFCASSTRGAGGFNEQFFGPGTRLTVL.

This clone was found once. The CDR3 region is CASSLEDYEQYF. As DNA, the CDR3 is TGTGCCAGCAGCTTGGAGGACTACGAGCAGTACTTC. This rearrangement joins TRBV5-4 to TRBJ2-7; D call uncertain. The CDR3 extends over 12 amino acids. Germline loops: CDR1 SGHNT, CDR2 YYREEE (reference sequence). With 0 bases removed from V and 3 bases from J, the gap between germline ends came to 4 bases.

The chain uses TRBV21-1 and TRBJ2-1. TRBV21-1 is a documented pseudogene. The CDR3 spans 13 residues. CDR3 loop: CASSKAGIGEQFF. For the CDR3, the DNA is TGTGCCAGCAGCAAAGCAGGCATTGGAGAGCAGTTCTTC.

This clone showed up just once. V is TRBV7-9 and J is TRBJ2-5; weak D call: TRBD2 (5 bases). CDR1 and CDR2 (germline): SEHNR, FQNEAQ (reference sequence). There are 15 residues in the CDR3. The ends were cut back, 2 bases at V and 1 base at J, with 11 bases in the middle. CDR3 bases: TGTGCCAGCAGCTTATCAGCGGTTGGCCAAGAGACCCAGTACTTC. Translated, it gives CASSLSAVGQETQYF.

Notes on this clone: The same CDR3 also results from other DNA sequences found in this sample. The CDR3 loop is CASRSLYEQYF. DNA for the CDR3: TGTGCCAGCAGGTCCCTTTACGAGCAGTACTTC. J is TRBJ2-7 and V is TRBV25-1; D is unclear. The germline V gene has CDR1 MGHDK and CDR2 SYGVNS. The CDR3 runs 11 residues. V lost 6 bases and J lost 4, with 7 bases in between.

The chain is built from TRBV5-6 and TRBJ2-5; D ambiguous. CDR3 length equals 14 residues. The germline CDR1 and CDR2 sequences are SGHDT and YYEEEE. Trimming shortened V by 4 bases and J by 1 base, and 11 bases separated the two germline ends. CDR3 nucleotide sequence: TGTGCCAGCAGCGAATCGGTACTCCAAGAGACCCAGTACTTC. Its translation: CASSESVLQETQYF.

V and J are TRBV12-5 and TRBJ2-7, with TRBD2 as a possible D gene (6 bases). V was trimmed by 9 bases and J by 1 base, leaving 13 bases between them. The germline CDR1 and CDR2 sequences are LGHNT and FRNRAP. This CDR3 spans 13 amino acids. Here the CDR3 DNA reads TGTGCTAGATCGGAGGGCCTGTCCTACGAGCAGTACTTC. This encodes CARSEGLSYEQYF.

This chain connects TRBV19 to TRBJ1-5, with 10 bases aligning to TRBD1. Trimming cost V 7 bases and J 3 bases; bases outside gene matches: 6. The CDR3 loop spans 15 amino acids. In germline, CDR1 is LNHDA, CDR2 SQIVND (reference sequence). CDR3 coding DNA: TGTGCCAGTAACAGGGGACAGGGGAACAATCAGCCCCAGCATTTT. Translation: CASNRGQGNNQPQHF.

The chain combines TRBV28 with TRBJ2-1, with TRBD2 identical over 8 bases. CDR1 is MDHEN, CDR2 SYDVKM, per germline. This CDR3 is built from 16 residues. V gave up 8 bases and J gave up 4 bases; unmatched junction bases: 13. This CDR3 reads CASEVASGRVYNEQFF. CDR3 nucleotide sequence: TGTGCCAGCGAGGTTGCGAGCGGGAGAGTTTACAATGAGCAGTTCTTC. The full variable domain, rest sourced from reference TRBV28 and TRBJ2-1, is DVKVTQSSRYLVKRTGEKVFLECVQDMDHENMFWYRQDPGLGLRLIYFSYDVKMKEKGDIPEGYSVSREKKERFSLILESASTNQTSMYLCASEVASGRVYNEQFFGPGTRLTVL.

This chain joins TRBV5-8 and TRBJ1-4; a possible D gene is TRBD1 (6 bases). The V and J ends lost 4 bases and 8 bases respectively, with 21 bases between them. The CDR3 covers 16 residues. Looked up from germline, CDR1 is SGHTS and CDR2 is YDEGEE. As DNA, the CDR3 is TGTGCCAGCAGCCATTTATACCGGGGGCCCGGAGAAAAACTGTTTTTT. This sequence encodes CASSHLYRGPGEKLFF.

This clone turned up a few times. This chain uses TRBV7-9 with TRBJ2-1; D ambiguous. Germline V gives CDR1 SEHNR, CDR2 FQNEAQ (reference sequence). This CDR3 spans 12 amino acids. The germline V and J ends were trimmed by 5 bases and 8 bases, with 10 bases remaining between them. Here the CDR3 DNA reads TGTGCCAGCAGCCCCCGCTTGTATGAGCAGTTCTTC. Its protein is CASSPRLYEQFF.

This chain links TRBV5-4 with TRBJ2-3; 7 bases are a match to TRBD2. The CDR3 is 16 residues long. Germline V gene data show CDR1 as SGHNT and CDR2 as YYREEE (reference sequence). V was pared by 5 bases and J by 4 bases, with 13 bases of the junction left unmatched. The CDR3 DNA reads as TGTGCCAGCAGTTGGGGGGGTGGTAGGCTTCCAGATACGCAGTATTTT. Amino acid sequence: CASSWGGGRLPDTQYF.

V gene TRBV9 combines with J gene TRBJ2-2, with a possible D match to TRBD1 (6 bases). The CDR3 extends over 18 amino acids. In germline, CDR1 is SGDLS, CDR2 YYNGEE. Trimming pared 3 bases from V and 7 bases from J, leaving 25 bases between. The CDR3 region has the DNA TGTGCCAGCAGCGCCCCAAGTGGTCAGGGGTCGTTGATCGGGGAGCTGTTTTTT. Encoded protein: CASSAPSGQGSLIGELFF.

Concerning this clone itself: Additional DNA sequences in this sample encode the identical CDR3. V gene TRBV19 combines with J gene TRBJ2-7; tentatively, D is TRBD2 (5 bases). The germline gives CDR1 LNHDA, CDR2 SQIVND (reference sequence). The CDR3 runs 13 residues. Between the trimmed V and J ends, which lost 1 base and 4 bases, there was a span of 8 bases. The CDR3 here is CASSIVSGYEQYF. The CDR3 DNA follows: TGTGCCAGTAGTATAGTAAGCGGATACGAGCAGTACTTC.

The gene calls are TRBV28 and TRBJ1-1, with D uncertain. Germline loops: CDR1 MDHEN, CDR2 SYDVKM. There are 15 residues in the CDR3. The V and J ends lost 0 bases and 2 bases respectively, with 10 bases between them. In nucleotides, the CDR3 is TGTGCCAGCAGTTTATGGGCGTCCCCTAACACTGAAGCTTTCTTT. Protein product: CASSLWASPNTEAFF. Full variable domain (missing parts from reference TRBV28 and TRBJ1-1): DVKVTQSSRYLVKRTGEKVFLECVQDMDHENMFWYRQDPGLGLRLIYFSYDVKMKEKGDIPEGYSVSREKKERFSLILESASTNQTSMYLCASSLWASPNTEAFFGQGTRLTVV.